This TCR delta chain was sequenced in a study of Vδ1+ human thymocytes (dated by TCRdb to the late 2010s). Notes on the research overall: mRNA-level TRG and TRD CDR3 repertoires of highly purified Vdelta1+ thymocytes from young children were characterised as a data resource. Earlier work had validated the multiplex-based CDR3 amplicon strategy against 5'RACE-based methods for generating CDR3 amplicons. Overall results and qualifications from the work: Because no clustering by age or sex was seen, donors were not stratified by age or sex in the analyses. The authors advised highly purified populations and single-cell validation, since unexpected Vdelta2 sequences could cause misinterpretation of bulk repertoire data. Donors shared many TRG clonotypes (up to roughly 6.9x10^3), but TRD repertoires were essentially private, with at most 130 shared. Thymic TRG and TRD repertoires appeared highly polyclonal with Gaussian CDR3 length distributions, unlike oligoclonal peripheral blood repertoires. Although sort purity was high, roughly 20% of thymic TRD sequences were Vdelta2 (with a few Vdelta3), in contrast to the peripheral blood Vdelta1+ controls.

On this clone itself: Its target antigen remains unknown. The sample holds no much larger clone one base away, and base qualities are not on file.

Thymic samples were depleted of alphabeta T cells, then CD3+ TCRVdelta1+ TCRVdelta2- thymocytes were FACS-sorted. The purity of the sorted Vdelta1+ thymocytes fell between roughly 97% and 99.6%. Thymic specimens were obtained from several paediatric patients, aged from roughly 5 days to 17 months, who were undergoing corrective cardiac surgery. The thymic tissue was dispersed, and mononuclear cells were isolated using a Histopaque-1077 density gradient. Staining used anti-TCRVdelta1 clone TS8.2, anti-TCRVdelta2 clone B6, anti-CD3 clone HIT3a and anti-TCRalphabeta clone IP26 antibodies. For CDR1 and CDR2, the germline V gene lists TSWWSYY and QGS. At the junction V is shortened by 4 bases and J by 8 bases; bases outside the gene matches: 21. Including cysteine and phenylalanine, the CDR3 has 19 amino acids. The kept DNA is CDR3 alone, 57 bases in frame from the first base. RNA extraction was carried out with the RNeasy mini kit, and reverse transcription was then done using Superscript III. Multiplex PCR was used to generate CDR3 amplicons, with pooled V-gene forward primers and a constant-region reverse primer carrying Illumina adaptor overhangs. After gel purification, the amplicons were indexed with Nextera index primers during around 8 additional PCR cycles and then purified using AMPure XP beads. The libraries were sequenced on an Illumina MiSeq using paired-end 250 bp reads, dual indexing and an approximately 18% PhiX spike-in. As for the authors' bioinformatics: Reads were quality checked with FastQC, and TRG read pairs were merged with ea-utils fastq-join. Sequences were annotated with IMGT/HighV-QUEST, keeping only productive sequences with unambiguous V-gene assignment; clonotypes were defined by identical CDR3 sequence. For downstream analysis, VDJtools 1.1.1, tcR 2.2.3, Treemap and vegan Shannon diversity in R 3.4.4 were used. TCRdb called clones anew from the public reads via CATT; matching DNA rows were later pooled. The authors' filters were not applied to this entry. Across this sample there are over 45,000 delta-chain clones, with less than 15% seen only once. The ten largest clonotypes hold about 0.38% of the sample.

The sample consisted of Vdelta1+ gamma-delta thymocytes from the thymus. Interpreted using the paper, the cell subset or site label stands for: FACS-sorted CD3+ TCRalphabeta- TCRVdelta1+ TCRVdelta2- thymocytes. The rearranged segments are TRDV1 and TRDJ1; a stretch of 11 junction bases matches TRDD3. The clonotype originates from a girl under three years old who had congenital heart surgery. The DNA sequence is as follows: TGTGCTCTTGGGGGACTCCCTCACTTCCGTACTGGGGGATATCTGAAACTCATCTTT. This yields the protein CALGGLPHFRTGGYLKLIF.